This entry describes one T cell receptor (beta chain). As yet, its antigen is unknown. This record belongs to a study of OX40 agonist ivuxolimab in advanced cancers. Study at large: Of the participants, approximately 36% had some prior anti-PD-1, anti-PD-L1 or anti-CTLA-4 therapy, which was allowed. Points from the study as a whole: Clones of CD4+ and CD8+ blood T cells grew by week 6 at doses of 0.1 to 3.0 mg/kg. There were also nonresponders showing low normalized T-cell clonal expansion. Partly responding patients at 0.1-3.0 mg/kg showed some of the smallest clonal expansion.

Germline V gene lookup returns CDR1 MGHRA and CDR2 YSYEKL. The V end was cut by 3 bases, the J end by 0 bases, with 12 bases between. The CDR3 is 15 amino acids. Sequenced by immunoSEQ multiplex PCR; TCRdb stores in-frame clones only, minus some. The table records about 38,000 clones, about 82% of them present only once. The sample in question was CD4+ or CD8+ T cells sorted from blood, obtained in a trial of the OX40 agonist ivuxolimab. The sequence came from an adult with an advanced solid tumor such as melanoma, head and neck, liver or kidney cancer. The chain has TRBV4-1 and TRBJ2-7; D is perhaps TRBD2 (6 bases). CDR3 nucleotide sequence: TGCGCCAGCAGCCACGGACGGGGGAGCTCCTACGAGCAGTACTTC. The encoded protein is CASSHGRGSSYEQYF.